This T cell receptor (beta chain) emerged from a study of shared T cell receptors in the human thymus. V lost 6 bases, J lost 1 base, and 12 bases lay in between. CDR1 and CDR2 from the germline V gene are MNHNS and SASEGT. The CDR3 contains 14 residues. TCRdb's copy holds only in-frame clones and misses some; the assay was immunoSEQ multiplex PCR. The table shows hundreds of thousands of clones, with approximately 85% occurring only once. These data were also reused for a study on human thymus T cells. That source adds: Donors were healthy Finnish infants having corrective surgery for congenital heart defects. Corrective heart surgery yielded resections, and these provided the thymus tissue. V and J genes seemed to be used with bias in thymic and blood repertoires.

The chain uses TRBV6-1 and TRBJ1-1; possibly TRBD1 for D (6 bases). Sequencing input: thymocytes. The clonotype was recovered from a girl under three years old with a congenital heart defect. Written as DNA, the CDR3 is TGTGCCAGCAGGTTTCTGGGGGCGAACACTGAAGCTTTCTTT. It encodes CASRFLGANTEAFF.